This T cell receptor beta chain appears in the sequencing data of a study of blood T cell repertoires in COVID-19. This clone appeared a single time. The table came from immunoSEQ multiplex PCR; TCRdb's copy has only in-frame clones and leaves some out. The sample shows about 120,000 clones, about 83% of them seen only once. CDR1 is ENHRY, CDR2 SYGVKD, per germline. The V gene lost 5 bases and the J gene lost 0 bases, with 11 bases spanning the gap. CDR3 length: 15 residues. This TCR came from a man older than 75 with active or convalescent COVID-19. The material sequenced was peripheral blood. The gene calls are TRBV10-3 and TRBJ1-5, with D uncertain. For the CDR3, the DNA is TGTGCCATCAGTTCCGCGGCCGCTAGCAATCAGCCCCAGCATTTT. Translation gives CAISSAAASNQPQHF.